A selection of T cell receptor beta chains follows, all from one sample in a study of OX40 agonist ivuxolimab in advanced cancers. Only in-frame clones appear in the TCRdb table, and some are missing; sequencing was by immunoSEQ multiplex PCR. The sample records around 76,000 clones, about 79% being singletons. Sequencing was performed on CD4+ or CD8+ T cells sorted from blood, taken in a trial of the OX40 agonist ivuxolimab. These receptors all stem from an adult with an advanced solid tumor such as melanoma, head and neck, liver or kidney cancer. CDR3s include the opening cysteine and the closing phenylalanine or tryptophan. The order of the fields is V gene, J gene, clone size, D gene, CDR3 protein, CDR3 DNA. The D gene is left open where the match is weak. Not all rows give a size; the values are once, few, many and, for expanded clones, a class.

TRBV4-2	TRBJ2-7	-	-	CASSLRDRSYEQYF	TGTGCCAGCAGCCTCAGGGATCGTTCCTACGAGCAGTACTTC
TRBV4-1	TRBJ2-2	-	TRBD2	CASSQDSTIAGGPTGELFF	TGCGCCAGCAGCCAAGACAGTACTATAGCGGGGGGGCCAACCGGGGAGCTGTTTTTT
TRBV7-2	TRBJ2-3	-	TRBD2	CASSLGLADTQYF	TGTGCCAGCAGCTTGGGACTAGCTGATACGCAGTATTTT
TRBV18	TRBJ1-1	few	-	CASSPDRYEAFF	TGTGCCAGCTCACCGGACAGATATGAAGCTTTCTTT
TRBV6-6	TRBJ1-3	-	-	CASRPGGHSGNTIYF	TGTGCCAGCAGACCGGGGGGGCACTCTGGAAACACCATATATTTT
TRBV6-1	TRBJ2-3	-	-	CASTRAATDTQYF	TGTGCCAGCACCCGAGCGGCCACAGATACGCAGTATTTT
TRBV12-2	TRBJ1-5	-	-	CASRSFRQFNQPQHF	TGTGCAAGTCGCTCCTTCCGACAGTTCAATCAGCCCCAGCATTTT
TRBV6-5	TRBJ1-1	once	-	CASNPRRGNTEAFF	TGTGCCAGCAACCCCCGGCGGGGGAACACTGAAGCTTTCTTT
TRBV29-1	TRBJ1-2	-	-	CSSAGAYGYTF	TGCAGCTCCGCGGGGGCCTATGGCTACACCTTC
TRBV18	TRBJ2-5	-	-	CASSPPGAPQETQYF	TGTGCCAGCTCACCACCCGGGGCGCCCCAAGAGACCCAGTACTTC
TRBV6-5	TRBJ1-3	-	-	CASRNSGNTIYF	TGTGCCAGCAGGAACTCTGGAAACACCATATATTTT
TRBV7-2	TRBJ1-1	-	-	CASSFRQLMGAFF	TGTGCCAGCAGCTTCCGACAGCTTATGGGAGCTTTCTTT
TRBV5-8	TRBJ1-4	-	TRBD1	CASSRRQGGMSEKLFF	TGTGCCAGCAGCCGAAGACAGGGAGGAATGAGTGAAAAACTGTTTTTT
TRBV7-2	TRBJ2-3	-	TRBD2	CASSLGGGAGTDTQYF	TGTGCCAGCAGCTTAGGCGGGGGGGCCGGCACAGATACGCAGTATTTT
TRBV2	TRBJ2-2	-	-	CASSARQGGAGELFF	TGTGCCAGCAGTGCCCGACAGGGAGGGGCCGGGGAGCTGTTTTTT
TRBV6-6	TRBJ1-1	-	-	CASSYSGRNTEAFF	TGTGCCAGCAGTTACAGCGGAAGAAACACTGAAGCTTTCTTT
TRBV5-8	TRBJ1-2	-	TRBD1	CASSYGDRGNLGYTF	TGTGCCAGCAGCTATGGGGACAGGGGAAATCTTGGCTACACCTTC
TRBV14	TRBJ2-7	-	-	CASSQGYDGTYEQYF	TGTGCCAGCAGCCAAGGATATGACGGTACCTACGAGCAGTACTTC
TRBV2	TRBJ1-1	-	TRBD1	CAIQGGATNTEAFF	TGTGCCATCCAAGGGGGCGCCACGAACACTGAAGCTTTCTTT
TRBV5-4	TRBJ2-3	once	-	CASSWVVGVGADTQYF	TGTGCCAGCAGCTGGGTCGTTGGAGTTGGAGCAGATACGCAGTATTTT
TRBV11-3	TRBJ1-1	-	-	CASSFDRLSEAFF	TGTGCCAGCAGCTTCGACAGGTTATCTGAAGCTTTCTTT
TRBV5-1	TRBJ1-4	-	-	CASSLTNEKLFF	TGCGCCAGCAGCTTGACTAATGAAAAACTGTTTTTT
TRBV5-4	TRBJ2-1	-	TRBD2	CASSSLGAGGYNEQFF	TGTGCCAGCAGCAGTCTGGGAGCGGGGGGTTACAATGAGCAGTTCTTC
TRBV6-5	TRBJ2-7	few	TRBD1	CASSNRDRPYEQYF	TGTGCCAGCAGTAACCGGGACAGGCCCTACGAGCAGTACTTC
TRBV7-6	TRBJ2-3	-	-	CASSLVVRSSDTQYF	TGTGCCAGCAGCTTAGTGGTACGCTCATCAGATACGCAGTATTTT
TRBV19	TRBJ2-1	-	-	CASSTQGYNEQFF	TGTGCCAGTAGCACACAGGGATACAATGAGCAGTTCTTC
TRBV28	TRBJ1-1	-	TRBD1	CASSLPGTGVTEAFF	TGTGCCAGCAGTCTGCCTGGGACAGGGGTTACTGAAGCTTTCTTT
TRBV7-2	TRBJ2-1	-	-	CASSRDGNNEQFF	TGTGCCAGCAGTCGGGACGGAAACAATGAGCAGTTCTTC